These T cell receptor beta chains were read from a single sample in a study of human T cells and chemical hapten exposure. Via MiXCR, TCRdb re-called the RACE reads, giving one row per CDR3 protein. Here the sample spans around 350,000 distinct CDR3 sequences, around 5.5% being singletons. The specimen comprised whole blood, sampled in connection with sensitization to the hapten diphenylcyclopropenone (DPC). These receptors were taken from a woman between 18 and 29 years old with alopecia areata. Some clones in this sample may be carry-over from other donors' samples. Both conserved end residues are part of each CDR3. Fields, in order: V gene, clone size, J gene, D gene, CDR3 DNA, CDR3 protein. D genes are given only for firm matches. Only part of the rows carry a size: once, few, many, or a class if the clone is expanded.

>TRBV7-9|many|TRBJ2-1|TRBD2
TGTGCCAGCAGCTTTACTAGCGGGGGGCTGACCTACAATGAGCAGTTCTTC
CASSFTSGGLTYNEQFF
>TRBV20-1|few|TRBJ2-3|.
TGCAGTGCTAGTTCTTATATTATAGCTACGCAGTATTTT
CSASSYIIATQYF
>TRBV20-1|many|TRBJ2-3|TRBD2
TGCAGTGCTAGCGGGGGGGCCGCAGATACGCAGTATTTT
CSASGGAADTQYF
>TRBV7-2|.|TRBJ2-3|TRBD2
TGTGCCAGCAGCTTAGCGGGGACTAGCGGGGGCCATACGGGTACGCAGTATTTT
CASSLAGTSGGHTGTQYF
>TRBV12-3/TRBV12-4|.|TRBJ1-1|TRBD1
TGTGCCAGCAGCTCAACTACAGGGGGTTGGGGCACTGAAGCTTTCTTT
CASSSTTGGWGTEAFF
>TRBV20-1|.|TRBJ2-7|.
TGCAGTGCTAGGGGCGCTTCCTACGAGCAGTACTTC
CSARGASYEQYF
>TRBV25-1|many|TRBJ2-5|TRBD2
TGTGCCAGTAGACTAGCGGGGGAGACCCAGTACTTC
CASRLAGETQYF
>TRBV7-9|few|TRBJ2-2|TRBD1
TGTGCCAGCAGCTTTACGGACAGGGGAACCGGGGAGCTGTTTTTT
CASSFTDRGTGELFF
>TRBV7-2|.|TRBJ2-5|.
TGTGCCAGCAGCTTATTGCCGGCCCAAGAGACCCAGTACTTC
CASSLLPAQETQYF
>TRBV7-2|many|TRBJ2-7|.
TGTGCCAGCAGCGCAACTTCCGGGACCTCGCATTCCTACGAGCAGTACTTC
CASSATSGTSHSYEQYF
>TRBV7-3|.|TRBJ2-2|TRBD2
TGTGCCAGCAGCTTAACTACTCTAGCGGGGTTCACCGGGGAGCTGTTTTTT
CASSLTTLAGFTGELFF
>TRBV2|.|TRBJ1-5|.
TGTGCCAGCACCCCCAAGGGTCAGCCCCAGCATTTT
CASTPKGQPQHF
>TRBV6-2/TRBV6-3|few|TRBJ2-3|.
TGTGCCAGCAGAGTGACAGAGACAGATACGCAGTATTTT
CASRVTETDTQYF
>TRBV11-1|many|TRBJ2-3|.
TGTGCCAGCAGCTACAGACAGGTACTCACAGATACGCAGTATTTT
CASSYRQVLTDTQYF
>TRBV6-1|many|TRBJ1-1|.
TGTGCCAGCTGGAAGTTCACTGAAGCTTTCTTT
CASWKFTEAFF
>TRBV2|many|TRBJ2-7|TRBD1
TGTGCCAGCGTTGACAGGGGGCGTTACGAGCAGTACTTC
CASVDRGRYEQYF
>TRBV5-1|.|TRBJ1-2|TRBD1
TGCGCCAGCAGCTTGAGGGACAGCGAAACCTATGGCTACACCTTC
CASSLRDSETYGYTF
>TRBV12-3/TRBV12-4|many|TRBJ1-2|.
TGTGCCAGCTCCACAGGGTACTATGGCTACACCTTC
CASSTGYYGYTF
>TRBV5-1|many|TRBJ2-5|TRBD2
TGCGCCAGCAGCTTGGCCCCTAGCGGGGGTCAAGAGACCCAGTACTTC
CASSLAPSGGQETQYF
>TRBV20-1|.|TRBJ2-7|.
TGCAGTGCGGCGGGGACGGAGGTCTCCGAGCAGTACTTC
CSAAGTEVSEQYF
>TRBV20-1|many|TRBJ1-3|.
TGCAGTGCTAGCCAGGTCGGGCCGGGAAACACCATATATTTT
CSASQVGPGNTIYF
>TRBV6-4|many|TRBJ2-3|TRBD1
TGTGCCAGCAGTGACTCGACAGGGGGCGCAGATACGCAGTATTTT
CASSDSTGGADTQYF
>TRBV7-2|many|TRBJ2-4|.
TGTGCCAGCAGCCAACCCCAAGGGACAGCCAAAAACATTCAGTACTTC
CASSQPQGTAKNIQYF
>TRBV7-2|many|TRBJ2-5|.
TGTGCCAGCAGCTTAACCCAAGAGACCCAGTACTTC
CASSLTQETQYF
>TRBV4-3|few|TRBJ1-4|.
TGCGCCAGCAGCCAAGACCCCAATAATGAAAAACTGTTTTTT
CASSQDPNNEKLFF
>TRBV6-2/TRBV6-3|many|TRBJ1-2|.
TGTGCCAGCAGAAACTTTGGGCAAGCTAACTATGGCTACACCTTC
CASRNFGQANYGYTF
>TRBV7-3|many|TRBJ2-1|TRBD2
TGTGCCAGCAGCTATCCGACTAGCGGGGGTTACAATGAGCAGTTCTTC
CASSYPTSGGYNEQFF
>TRBV18|.|TRBJ2-7|TRBD1
TGTGCCAGCTCACCGACGACAGGGTTGGATCGTTCGGGCGAGCAGTACTTC
CASSPTTGLDRSGEQYF